Listed here is a single T cell receptor beta chain. This entry belongs to a study of blood T cell repertoires in COVID-19. The wider study: There were acute and convalescent COVID-19 samples, and they came from the United States, Italy and Spain. T cells, B-cell-depleted T cells, or PBMCs provided the cDNA or gDNA that served as material.

In the study's own analysis: It was from reference gene primer amplification that nucleated cell counts were estimated. Libraries were prepared by immunoSEQ multiplex PCR; TCRdb keeps only in-frame clonotypes and omits some of them. Clone size and V and J calls were adopted from that table, with D and trimming inferred from the DNA. The data contain 30,000 to 40,000 clones, 91% of them seen just once; the ten biggest clones take up around 2%. Germline trimming cut 1 base from V and 7 bases from J; bases unmatched to any gene: 9. The CDR3 is 17 residues long. The V gene's germline CDR1 is SEHNR and CDR2 FQNEAQ (reference sequence).

The sample taken for sequencing was peripheral blood. This sequence joins TRBV7-9 and TRBJ2-1; 11 bases map to TRBD2. The sequence came from a man aged 50-60 years with active COVID-19. CDR3 DNA sequence: TGTGCCAGCAGCTTAGAGTCGCGGGCTAGCGGGAGGAATGAGCAGTTCTTC. Protein product: CASSLESRASGRNEQFF.